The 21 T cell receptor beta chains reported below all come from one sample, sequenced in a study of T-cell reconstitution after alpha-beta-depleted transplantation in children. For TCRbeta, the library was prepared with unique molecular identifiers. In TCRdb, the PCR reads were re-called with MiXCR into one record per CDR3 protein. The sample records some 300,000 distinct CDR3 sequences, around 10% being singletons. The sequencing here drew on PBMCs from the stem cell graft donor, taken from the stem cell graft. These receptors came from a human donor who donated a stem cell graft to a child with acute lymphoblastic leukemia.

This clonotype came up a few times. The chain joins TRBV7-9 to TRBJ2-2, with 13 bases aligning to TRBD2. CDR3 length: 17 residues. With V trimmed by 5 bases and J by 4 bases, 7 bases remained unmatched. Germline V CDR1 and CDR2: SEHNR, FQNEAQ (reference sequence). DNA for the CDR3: TGTGCCAGCAGCCCCCGGACTAGCGGGAGATTCACCGGGGAGCTGTTTTTT. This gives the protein CASSPRTSGRFTGELFF.

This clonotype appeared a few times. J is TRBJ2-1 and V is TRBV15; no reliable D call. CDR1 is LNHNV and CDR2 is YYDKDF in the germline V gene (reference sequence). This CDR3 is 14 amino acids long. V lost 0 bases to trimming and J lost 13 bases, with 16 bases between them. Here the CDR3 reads CATSRERSVVHQFF. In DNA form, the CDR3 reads TGTGCCACCAGCAGAGAGAGGTCGGTTGTCCACCAGTTCTTC.

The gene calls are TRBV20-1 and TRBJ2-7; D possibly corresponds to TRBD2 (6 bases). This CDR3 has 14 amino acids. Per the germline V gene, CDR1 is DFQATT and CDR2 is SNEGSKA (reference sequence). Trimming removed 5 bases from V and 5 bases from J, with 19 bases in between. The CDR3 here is CSAPGLSGLDEQYF. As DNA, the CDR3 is TGCAGTGCTCCTGGGTTAAGCGGGTTGGACGAGCAGTACTTC.

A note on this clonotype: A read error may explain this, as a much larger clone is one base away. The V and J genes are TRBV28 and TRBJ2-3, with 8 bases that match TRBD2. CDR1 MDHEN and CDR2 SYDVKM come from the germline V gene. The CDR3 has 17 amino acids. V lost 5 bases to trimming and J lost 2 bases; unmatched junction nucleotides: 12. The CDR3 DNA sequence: TGTGCCAGCAGTCCGTGGATTAGCGGGATTTTCACAGATACGCAGTATTTT. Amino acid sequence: CASSPWISGIFTDTQYF.

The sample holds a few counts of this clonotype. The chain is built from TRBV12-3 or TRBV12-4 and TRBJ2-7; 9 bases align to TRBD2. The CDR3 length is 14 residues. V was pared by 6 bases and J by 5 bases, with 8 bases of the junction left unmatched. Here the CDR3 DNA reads TGTGCCAGCAGCCCCGGGACTAGCAGAGACGAGCAGTACTTC. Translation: CASSPGTSRDEQYF.

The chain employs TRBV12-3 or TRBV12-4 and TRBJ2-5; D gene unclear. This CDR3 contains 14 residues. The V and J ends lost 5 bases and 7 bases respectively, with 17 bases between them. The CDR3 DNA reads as TGTGCCAGCAGTCTGGGGTCTAGGGTCGGGACCCAGTACTTC. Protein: CASSLGSRVGTQYF.

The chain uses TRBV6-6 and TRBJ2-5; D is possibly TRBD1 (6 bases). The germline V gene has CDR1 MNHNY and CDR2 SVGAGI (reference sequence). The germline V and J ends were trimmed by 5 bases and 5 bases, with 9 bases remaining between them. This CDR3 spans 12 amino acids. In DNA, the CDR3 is TGTGCCAGCAGTGGGGGCGAGGAGACCCAGTACTTC. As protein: CASSGGEETQYF.

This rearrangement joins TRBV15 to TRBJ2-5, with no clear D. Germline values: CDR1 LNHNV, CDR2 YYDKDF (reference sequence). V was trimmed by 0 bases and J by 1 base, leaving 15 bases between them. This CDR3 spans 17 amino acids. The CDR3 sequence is CATSRDVPMNFQETQYF. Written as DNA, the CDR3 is TGTGCCACCAGCAGAGATGTTCCTATGAACTTCCAAGAGACCCAGTACTTC.

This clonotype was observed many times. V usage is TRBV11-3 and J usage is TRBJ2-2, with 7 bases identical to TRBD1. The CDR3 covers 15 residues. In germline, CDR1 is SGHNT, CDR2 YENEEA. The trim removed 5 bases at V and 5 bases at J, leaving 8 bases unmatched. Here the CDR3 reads CASSAGTAVTGELFF. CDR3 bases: TGTGCCAGCAGCGCTGGGACAGCAGTGACCGGGGAGCTGTTTTTT.

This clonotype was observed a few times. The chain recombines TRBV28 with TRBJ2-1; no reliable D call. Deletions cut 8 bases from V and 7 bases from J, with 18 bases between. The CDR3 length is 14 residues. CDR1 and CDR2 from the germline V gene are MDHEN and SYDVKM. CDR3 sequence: CASSPRAPRNEQFF. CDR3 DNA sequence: TGTGCCAGCTCCCCTAGGGCCCCACGGAATGAGCAGTTCTTC.

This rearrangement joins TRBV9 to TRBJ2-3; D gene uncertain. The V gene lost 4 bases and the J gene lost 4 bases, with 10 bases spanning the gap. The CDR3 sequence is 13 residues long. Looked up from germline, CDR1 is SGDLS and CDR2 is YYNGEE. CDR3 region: CASSILRSDTQYF. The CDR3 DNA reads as TGTGCCAGCAGCATCCTAAGGTCAGATACGCAGTATTTT.

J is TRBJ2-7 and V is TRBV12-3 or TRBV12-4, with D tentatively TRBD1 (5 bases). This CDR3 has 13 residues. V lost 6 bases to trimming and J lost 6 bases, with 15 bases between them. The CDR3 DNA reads TGTGCCAGCAGCCAGGACATGGTTGCCGAGCAGTACTTC. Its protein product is CASSQDMVAEQYF.

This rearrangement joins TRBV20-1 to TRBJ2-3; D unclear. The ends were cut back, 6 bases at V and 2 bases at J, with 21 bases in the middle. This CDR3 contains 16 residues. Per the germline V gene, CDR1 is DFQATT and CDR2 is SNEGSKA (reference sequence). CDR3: CSASAMELPLTDTQYF. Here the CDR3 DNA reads TGCAGTGCAAGTGCGATGGAACTGCCTCTCACAGATACGCAGTATTTT.

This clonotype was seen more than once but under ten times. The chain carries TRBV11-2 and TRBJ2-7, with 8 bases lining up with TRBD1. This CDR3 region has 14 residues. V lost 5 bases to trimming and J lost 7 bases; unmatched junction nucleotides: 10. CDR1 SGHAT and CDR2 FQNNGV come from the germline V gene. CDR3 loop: CASSRRQGYDEQYF. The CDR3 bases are TGTGCCAGCAGCCGGCGACAGGGGTACGATGAGCAGTACTTC.

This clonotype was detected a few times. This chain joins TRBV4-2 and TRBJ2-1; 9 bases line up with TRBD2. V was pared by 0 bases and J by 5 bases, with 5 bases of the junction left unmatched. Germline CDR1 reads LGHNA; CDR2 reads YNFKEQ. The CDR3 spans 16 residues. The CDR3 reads CASSQEASGTHNEQFF. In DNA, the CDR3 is TGTGCCAGCAGCCAAGAGGCTAGCGGGACCCACAATGAGCAGTTCTTC.

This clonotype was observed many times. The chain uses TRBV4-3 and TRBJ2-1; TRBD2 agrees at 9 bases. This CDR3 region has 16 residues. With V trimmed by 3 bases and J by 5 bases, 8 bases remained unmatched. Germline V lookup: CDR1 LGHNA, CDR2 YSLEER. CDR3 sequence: CASSQGYSGSHNEQFF. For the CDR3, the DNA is TGCGCCAGCAGCCAGGGCTATAGCGGGAGCCACAATGAGCAGTTCTTC.

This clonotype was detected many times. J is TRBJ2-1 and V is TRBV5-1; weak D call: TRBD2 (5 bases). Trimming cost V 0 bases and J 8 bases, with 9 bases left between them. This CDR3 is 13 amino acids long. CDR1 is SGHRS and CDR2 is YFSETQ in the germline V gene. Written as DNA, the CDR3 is TGCGCCAGCAGCTTGGAGGCTAGCTATGAGCAGTTCTTC. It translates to CASSLEASYEQFF.

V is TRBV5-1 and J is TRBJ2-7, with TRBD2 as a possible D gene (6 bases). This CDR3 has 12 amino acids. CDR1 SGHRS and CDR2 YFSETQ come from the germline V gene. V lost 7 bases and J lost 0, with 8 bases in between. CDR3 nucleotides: TGCGCCAGCGCGGGACTCTCCTACGAGCAGTACTTC. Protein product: CASAGLSYEQYF.

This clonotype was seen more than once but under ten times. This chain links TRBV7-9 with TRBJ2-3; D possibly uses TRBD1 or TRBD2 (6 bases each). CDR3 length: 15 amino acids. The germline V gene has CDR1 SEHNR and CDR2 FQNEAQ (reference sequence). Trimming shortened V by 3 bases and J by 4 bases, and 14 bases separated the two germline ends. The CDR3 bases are TGTGCCAGCAGCTTGGGGGGCGTCAGCGCAGATACGCAGTATTTT. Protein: CASSLGGVSADTQYF.

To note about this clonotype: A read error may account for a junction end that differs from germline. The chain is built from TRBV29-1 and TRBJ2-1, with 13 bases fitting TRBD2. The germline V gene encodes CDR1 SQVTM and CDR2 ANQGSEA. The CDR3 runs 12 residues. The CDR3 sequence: CSVAGLAGVRIF. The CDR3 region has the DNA TGCAGCGTTGCCGGACTAGCGGGAGTACGGATCTTC.

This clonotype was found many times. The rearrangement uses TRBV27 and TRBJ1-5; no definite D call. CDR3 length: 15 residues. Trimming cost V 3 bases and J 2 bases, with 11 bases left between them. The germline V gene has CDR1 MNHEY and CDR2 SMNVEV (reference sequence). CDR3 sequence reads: CASSLGPEGNQPQHF. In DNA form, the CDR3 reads TGTGCCAGCAGTTTGGGCCCTGAGGGCAATCAGCCCCAGCATTTT.